This paragraph reports one T cell receptor (beta chain). Its antigen is unidentified. The sample is drawn from a study of beta chain features in type 1 diabetes. Findings and limits, study-wide: In every one of the four CD4+ subsets, TCRB CDR3s were moderately but significantly shorter in Type 1 diabetes patients.

CD4+ cells of the naive, central memory, regulatory and stem cell-like memory types were sorted via CD45RO/CCR7/CD25/CD127/CD95/CD27. Reverse transcription of all isolated RNA meant that expressed TCRB transcripts were sequenced. Sequencing was performed with immunoSEQ multiplex PCR; in TCRdb, only in-frame clones are kept and a portion is missing. This table holds 250,000 to 350,000 clones, 15% found once. The CDR3 is 13 amino acids. V lost 0 bases to trimming and J lost 3 bases, with 6 bases between them. The germline V gene has CDR1 KGHSH and CDR2 LQKENI. Sequenced material: naive CD4+ T cells from blood. The chain employs TRBV18 and TRBJ2-7; no clear D. The receptor was derived from a man aged 18 to 29 with type 1 diabetes. This CDR3 reads CASSPPTDYEQYF. DNA of the CDR3: TGTGCCAGCTCACCACCAACAGACTACGAGCAGTACTTC.